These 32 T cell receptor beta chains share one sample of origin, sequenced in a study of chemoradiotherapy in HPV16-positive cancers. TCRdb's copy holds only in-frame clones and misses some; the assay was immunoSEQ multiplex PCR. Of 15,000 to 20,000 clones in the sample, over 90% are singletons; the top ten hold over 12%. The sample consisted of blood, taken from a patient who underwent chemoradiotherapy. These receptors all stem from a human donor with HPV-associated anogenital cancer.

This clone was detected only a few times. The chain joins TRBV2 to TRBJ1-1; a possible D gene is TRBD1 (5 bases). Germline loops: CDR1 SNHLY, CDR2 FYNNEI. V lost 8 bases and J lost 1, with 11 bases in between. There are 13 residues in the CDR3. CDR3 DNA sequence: TGTGCCAGCTCTCAGGGTGAGAACACTGAAGCTTTCTTT. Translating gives CASSQGENTEAFF.

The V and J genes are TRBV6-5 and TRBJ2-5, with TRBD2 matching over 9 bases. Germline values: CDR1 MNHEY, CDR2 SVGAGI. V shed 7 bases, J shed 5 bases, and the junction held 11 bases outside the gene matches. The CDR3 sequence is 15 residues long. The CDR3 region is CASTPLAGRGETQYF. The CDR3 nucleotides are TGTGCCAGCACCCCCCTAGCGGGGAGAGGGGAGACCCAGTACTTC.

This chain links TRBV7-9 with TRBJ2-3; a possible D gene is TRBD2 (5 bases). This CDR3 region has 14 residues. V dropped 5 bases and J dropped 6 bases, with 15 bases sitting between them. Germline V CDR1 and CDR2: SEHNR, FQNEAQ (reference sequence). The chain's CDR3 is CASSTGLGADTQYF. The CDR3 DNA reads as TGTGCCAGCAGCACTGGACTGGGAGCGGATACGCAGTATTTT. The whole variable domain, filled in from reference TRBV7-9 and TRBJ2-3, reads DTGVSQNPRHKITKRGQNVTFRCDPISEHNRLYWYRQTLGQGPEFLTYFQNEAQLEKSRLLSDRFSAERPKGSFSTLEIQRTEQGDSAMYLCASSTGLGADTQYFGPGTRLTVL.

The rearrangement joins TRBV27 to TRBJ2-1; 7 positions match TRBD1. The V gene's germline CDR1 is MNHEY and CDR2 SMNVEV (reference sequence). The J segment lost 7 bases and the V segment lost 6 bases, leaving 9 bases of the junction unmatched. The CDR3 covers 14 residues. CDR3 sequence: CASSDLQGPNEQFF. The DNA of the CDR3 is TGTGCCAGCAGCGATCTACAGGGGCCGAATGAGCAGTTCTTC.

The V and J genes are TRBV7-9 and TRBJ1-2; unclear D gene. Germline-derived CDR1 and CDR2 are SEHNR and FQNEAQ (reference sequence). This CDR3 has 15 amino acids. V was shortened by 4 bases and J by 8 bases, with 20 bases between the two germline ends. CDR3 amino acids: CASSSTSRGIGGYTF. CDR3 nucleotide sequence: TGTGCCAGCAGCTCGACAAGCCGGGGTATTGGGGGCTACACCTTC. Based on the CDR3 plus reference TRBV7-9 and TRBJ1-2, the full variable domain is DTGVSQNPRHKITKRGQNVTFRCDPISEHNRLYWYRQTLGQGPEFLTYFQNEAQLEKSRLLSDRFSAERPKGSFSTLEIQRTEQGDSAMYLCASSSTSRGIGGYTFGSGTRLTVV.

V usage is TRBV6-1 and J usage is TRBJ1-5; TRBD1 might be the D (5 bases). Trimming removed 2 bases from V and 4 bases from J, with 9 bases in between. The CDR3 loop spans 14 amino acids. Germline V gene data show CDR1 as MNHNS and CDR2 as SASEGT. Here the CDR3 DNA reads TGTGCCAGCAGTGAACAGGGTGAAAATCAGCCCCAGCATTTT. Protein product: CASSEQGENQPQHF.

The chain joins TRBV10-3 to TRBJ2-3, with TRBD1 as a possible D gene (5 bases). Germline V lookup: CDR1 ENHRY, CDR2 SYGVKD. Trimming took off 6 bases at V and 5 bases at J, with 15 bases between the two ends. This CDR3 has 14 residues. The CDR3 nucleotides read TGTGCCATCAGGCCGACAGACGCACAAGATACGCAGTATTTT. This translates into CAIRPTDAQDTQYF.

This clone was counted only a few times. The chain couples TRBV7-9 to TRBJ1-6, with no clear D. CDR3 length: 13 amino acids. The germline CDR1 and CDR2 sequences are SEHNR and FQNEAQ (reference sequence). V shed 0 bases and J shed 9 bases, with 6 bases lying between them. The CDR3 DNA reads TGTGCCAGCAGCTTAGCCGCGGGTTCACCCCTCCACTTT. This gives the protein CASSLAAGSPLHF.

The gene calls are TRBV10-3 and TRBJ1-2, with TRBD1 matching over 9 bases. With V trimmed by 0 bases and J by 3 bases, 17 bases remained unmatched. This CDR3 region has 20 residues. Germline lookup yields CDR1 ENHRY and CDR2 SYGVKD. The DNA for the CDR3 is TGTGCCATCAGTGAGTCTCTTCCGGGACAGGGAGGTCCCGCAGACTATGGCTACACCTTC. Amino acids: CAISESLPGQGGPADYGYTF.

This CDR3 is CASSFGGDYGYTF. CDR3 bases: TGCGCCAGCAGCTTTGGGGGGGACTATGGCTACACCTTC. This chain uses TRBV5-1 with TRBJ1-2; a weak D match, TRBD1 (5 bases). The CDR3 covers 13 residues. CDR1 and CDR2 from the germline V gene are SGHRS and YFSETQ. Trimming pared 2 bases from V and 3 bases from J, leaving 8 bases between.

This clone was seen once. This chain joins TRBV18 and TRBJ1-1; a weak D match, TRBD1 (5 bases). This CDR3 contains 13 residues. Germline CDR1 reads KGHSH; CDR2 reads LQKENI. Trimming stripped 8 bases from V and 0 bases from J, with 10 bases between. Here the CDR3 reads CASTEGMNTEAFF. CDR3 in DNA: TGTGCCAGCACAGAGGGGATGAACACTGAAGCTTTCTTT. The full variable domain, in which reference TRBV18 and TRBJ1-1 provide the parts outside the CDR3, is NAGVMQNPRHLVRRRGQEARLRCSPMKGHSHVYWYRQLPEEGLKFMVYLQKENIIDESGMPKERFSAEFPKEGPSILRIQQVVRGDSAAYFCASTEGMNTEAFFGQGTRLTVV.

The CDR3: CASSPGTGELFF. Here the CDR3 DNA reads TGCGCCAGCAGCCCAGGGACAGGGGAGCTGTTTTTT. V and J are TRBV5-1 and TRBJ2-2, with TRBD1 as a possible D gene (6 bases). V gave up 4 bases and J gave up 8 bases, with 9 bases separating them. This CDR3 comprises 12 residues. Germline loops: CDR1 SGHRS, CDR2 YFSETQ. The full variable domain, in which reference TRBV5-1 and TRBJ2-2 provide the parts outside the CDR3, is KAGVTQTPRYLIKTRGQQVTLSCSPISGHRSVSWYQQTPGQGLQFLFEYFSETQRNKGNFPGRFSGRQFSNSRSEMNVSTLELGDSALYLCASSPGTGELFFGEGSRLTVL.

CDR3 residues: CASSGSQETQYF. CDR3 DNA sequence: TGTGCCAGCTCCGGGAGCCAAGAGACCCAGTACTTC. The V call is TRBV28, the J call TRBJ2-5; weak D call: TRBD2 (6 bases). The CDR3 runs to 12 residues. Germline values: CDR1 MDHEN, CDR2 SYDVKM. The V and J ends lost 8 bases and 1 base respectively, with 8 bases between them.

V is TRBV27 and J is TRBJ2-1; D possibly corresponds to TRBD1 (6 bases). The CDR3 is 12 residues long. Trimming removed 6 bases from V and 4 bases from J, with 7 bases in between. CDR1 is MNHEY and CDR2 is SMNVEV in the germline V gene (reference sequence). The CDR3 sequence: CASRQGYNEQFF. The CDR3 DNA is TGTGCCAGCAGACAGGGATACAATGAGCAGTTCTTC.

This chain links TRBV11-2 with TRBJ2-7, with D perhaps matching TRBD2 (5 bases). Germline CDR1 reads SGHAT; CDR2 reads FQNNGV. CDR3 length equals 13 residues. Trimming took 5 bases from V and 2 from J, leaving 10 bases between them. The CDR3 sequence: CASSLLGTYEQYF. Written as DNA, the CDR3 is TGTGCCAGCAGCCTACTAGGGACCTACGAGCAGTACTTC. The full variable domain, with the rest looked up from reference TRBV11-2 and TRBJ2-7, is EAGVAQSPRYKIIEKRQSVAFWCNPISGHATLYWYQQILGQGPKLLIQFQNNGVVDDSQLPKDRFSAERLKGVDSTLKIQPAKLEDSAVYLCASSLLGTYEQYFGPGTRLTVT.

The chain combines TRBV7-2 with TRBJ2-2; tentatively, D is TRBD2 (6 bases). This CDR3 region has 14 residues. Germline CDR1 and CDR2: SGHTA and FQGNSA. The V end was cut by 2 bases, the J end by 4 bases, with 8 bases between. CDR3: CASSLMRGTGELFF. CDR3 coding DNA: TGTGCCAGCAGCTTAATGCGGGGCACCGGGGAGCTGTTTTTT.

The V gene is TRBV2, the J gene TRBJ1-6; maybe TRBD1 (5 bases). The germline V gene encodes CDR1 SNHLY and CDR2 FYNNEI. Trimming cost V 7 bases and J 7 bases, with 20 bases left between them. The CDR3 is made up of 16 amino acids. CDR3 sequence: CASTQWQAGKNSPLHF. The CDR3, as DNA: TGTGCCAGCACCCAATGGCAGGCAGGGAAGAATTCACCCCTCCACTTT.

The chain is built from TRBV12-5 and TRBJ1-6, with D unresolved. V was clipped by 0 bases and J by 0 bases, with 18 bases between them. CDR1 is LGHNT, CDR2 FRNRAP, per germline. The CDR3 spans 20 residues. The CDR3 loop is CASGLVLGQPSSSYNSPLHF. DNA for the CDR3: TGTGCTAGTGGTTTGGTACTAGGGCAGCCTTCCAGCTCCTATAATTCACCCCTCCACTTT.

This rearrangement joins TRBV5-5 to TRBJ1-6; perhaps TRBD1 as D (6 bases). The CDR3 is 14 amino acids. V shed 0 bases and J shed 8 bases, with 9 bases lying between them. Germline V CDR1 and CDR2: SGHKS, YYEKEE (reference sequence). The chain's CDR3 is CASSLEDRDSPLHF. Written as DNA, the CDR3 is TGTGCCAGCAGCTTGGAGGACAGAGATTCACCCCTCCACTTT.

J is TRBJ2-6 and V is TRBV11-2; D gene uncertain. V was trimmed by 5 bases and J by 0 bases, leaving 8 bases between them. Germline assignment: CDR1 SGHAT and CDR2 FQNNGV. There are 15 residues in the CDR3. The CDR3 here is CASSPQASGANVLTF. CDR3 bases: TGTGCCAGCAGCCCCCAGGCCTCTGGGGCCAACGTCCTGACTTTC.

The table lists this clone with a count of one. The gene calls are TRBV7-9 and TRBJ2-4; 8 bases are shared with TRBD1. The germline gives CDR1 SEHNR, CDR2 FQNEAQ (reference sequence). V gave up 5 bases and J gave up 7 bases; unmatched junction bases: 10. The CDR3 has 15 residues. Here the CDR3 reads CASSQTGAGWNIQYF. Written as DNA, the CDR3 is TGTGCCAGCAGCCAGACAGGGGCGGGGTGGAACATTCAGTACTTC.

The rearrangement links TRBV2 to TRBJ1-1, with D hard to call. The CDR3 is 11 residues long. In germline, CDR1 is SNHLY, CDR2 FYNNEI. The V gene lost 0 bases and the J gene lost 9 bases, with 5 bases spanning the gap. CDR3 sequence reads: CASSEAPKAFF. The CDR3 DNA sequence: TGTGCCAGCAGTGAAGCGCCTAAAGCTTTCTTT.

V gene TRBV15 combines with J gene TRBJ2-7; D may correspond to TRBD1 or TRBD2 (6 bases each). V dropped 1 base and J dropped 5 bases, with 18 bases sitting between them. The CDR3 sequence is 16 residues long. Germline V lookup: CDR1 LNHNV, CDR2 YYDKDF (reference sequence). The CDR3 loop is CATSRGGAPLSDEQYF. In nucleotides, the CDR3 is TGTGCCACCAGCAGAGGGGGGGCCCCATTGAGTGACGAGCAGTACTTC.

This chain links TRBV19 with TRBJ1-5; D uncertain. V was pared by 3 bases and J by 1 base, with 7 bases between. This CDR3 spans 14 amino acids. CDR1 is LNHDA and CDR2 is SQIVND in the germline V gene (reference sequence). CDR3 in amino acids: CASSILQSNQPQHF. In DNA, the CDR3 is TGTGCCAGTAGTATCCTCCAGAGCAATCAGCCCCAGCATTTT.

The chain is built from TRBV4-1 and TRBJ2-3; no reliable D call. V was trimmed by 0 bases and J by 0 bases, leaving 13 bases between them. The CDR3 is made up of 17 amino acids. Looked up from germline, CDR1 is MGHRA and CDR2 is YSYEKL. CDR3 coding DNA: TGCGCCAGCAGCCAAGAGGAAACGGTGACTAGCACAGATACGCAGTATTTT. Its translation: CASSQEETVTSTDTQYF.

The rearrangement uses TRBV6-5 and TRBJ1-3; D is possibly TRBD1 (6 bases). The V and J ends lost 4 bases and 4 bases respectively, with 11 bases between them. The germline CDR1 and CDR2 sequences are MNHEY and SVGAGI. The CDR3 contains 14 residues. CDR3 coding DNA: TGTGCCAGCAGTTCCGGACAGCCGGGAAACACCATATATTTT. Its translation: CASSSGQPGNTIYF.

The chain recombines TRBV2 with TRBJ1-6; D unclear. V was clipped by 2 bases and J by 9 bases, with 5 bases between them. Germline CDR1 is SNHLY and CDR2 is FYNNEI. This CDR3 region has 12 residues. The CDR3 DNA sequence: TGTGCCAGCAGTGAATCGTCTTCACCCCTCCACTTT. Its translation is CASSESSSPLHF. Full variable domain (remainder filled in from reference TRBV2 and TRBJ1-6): EPEVTQTPSHQVTQMGQEVILRCVPISNHLYFYWYRQILGQKVEFLVSFYNNEISEKSEIFDDQFSVERPDGSNFTLKIRSTKLEDSAMYFCASSESSSPLHFGNGTRLTVT.

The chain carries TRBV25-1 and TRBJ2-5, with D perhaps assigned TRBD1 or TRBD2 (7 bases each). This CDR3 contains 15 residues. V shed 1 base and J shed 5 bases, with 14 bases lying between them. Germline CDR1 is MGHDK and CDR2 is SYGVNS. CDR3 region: CASSESQGGRETQYF. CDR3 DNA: TGTGCCAGCAGTGAATCCCAGGGGGGGAGGGAGACCCAGTACTTC.

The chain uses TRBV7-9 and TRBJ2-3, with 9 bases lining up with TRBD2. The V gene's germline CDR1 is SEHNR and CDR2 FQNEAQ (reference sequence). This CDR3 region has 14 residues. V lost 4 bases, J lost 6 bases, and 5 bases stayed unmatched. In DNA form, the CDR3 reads TGTGCCAGCAGCTCCCCTAGCGGGGCTGATACGCAGTATTTT. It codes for CASSSPSGADTQYF.

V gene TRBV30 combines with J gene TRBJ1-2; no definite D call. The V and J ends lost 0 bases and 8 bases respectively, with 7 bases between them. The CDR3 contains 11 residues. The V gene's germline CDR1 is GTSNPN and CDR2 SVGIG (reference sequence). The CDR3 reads CAWSVQGGYTF. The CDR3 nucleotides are TGTGCCTGGAGTGTACAAGGGGGCTACACCTTC.

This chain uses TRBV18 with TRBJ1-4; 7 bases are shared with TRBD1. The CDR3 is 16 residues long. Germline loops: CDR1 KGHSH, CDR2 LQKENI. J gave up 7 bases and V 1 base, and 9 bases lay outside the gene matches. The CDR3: CASSPLFQTGTEKLFF. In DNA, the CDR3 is TGTGCCAGCTCACCACTCTTTCAGACAGGGACTGAAAAACTGTTTTTT.

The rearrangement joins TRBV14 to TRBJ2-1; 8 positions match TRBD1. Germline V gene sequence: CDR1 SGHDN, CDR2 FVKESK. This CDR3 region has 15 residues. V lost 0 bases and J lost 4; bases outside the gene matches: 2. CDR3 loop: CASSQEGQDYNEQFF. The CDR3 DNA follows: TGTGCCAGCAGCCAAGAGGGACAGGATTACAATGAGCAGTTCTTC.